The rows below give T cell receptor beta chains drawn from one sample of a study of shared clonotypes between healthy human individuals. Measured with immunoSEQ multiplex PCR; TCRdb has only the in-frame clones, and not every one. The sample yields around 2.5 million clones, 80% to 95% seen once. The sequencing sample was made of naive CD4+ T cells from PBMCs. Receptor source: a man between 18 and 29 years old in good health. Some clones in this sample may be carry-over from other donors' samples. Each CDR3 is given with its conserved first and last residue. A D gene is named only where the DNA matches it firmly. For some rows the clone size is stated as once, few or many, or as a class when expanded; others skip it.

V gene	D gene	clone size	J gene	CDR3 DNA	CDR3 protein
TRBV7-2	TRBD1	.	TRBJ1-5	TGTGCCAGCAGCTTAGGACAGGGGAATCAGCCCCAGCATTTT	CASSLGQGNQPQHF
TRBV7-8	TRBD2	once	TRBJ2-7	TGTGCCAGCAGCTTGGGGGCTAGCGGGACGTCCTACGAGCAGTACTTC	CASSLGASGTSYEQYF
TRBV7-2	.	.	TRBJ1-1	TGTGCCAGCAGCTTTTTTCAGGGCCGGGGGAACACTGAAGCTTTCTTT	CASSFFQGRGNTEAFF
TRBV27	.	few	TRBJ1-5	TGTGCCAGCCGACAGTTGAATCAGCCCCAGCATTTT	CASRQLNQPQHF
TRBV29-1	.	.	TRBJ2-2	TGCAGCGTTGTTGTAGGGCGGTTGAACACCGGGGAGCTGTTTTTT	CSVVVGRLNTGELFF
TRBV5-6	.	.	TRBJ1-2	TGTGCCAGCAGCTTCGAGAGCAGACGCTACACCTTC	CASSFESRRYTF
TRBV7-2	.	.	TRBJ1-1	TGTGCCAGCAGCTTATTTCTGACAAAAGACACTGAAGCTTTCTTT	CASSLFLTKDTEAFF
TRBV5-1	.	.	TRBJ1-1	TGCGCCAGCCGCCCGGGGGGGTCGGACACTGAAGCTTTCTTT	CASRPGGSDTEAFF
TRBV7-2	.	.	TRBJ2-7	TGTGCCAGCAGCCGGGGCCCTGCCTACGAGCAGTACTTC	CASSRGPAYEQYF
TRBV7-3	TRBD1	.	TRBJ2-7	TGTGCCAGCAGCCCAGGACAGGGCCGCTCCTACGAGCAGTACTTC	CASSPGQGRSYEQYF
TRBV2	.	.	TRBJ2-1	TGTGCCGGGGGGCGGGAGAGGGACTTCGATGAGCAGTTCTTC	CAGGRERDFDEQFF
TRBV28	TRBD2	.	TRBJ2-1	TGTGCCAGCAGTTCCCCCGGGACTAGCGGTAATATCAATGAGCAGTTCTTC	CASSSPGTSGNINEQFF
TRBV29-1	.	.	TRBJ2-5	TGCAGCGCCAGACACGTTCAAGAGACCCAGTACTTC	CSARHVQETQYF
TRBV7-3	.	.	TRBJ2-1	TGTGCCAGCAGGTCGACAGGGAGGGAGCAGTTCTTC	CASRSTGREQFF
TRBV25-1	.	.	TRBJ2-5	TGTGCCAGCAGTGAAGCTCGGGGTGACGCCTTAGAGACCCAGTACTTC	CASSEARGDALETQYF
TRBV28	TRBD2	.	TRBJ2-1	TGTGCCTGGGGAGGGAGCTACAATGAGCAGTTCTTC	CAWGGSYNEQFF
TRBV7-9	.	.	TRBJ1-1	TGTGCCAGCAGCTCGCAGGACAGACCTGAAGCTTTCTTT	CASSSQDRPEAFF
TRBV6-4	.	.	TRBJ2-3	TGTGCCAGCAGTGTGGATTTGGGCACAGATACGCAGTATTTT	CASSVDLGTDTQYF
TRBV10-3	.	.	TRBJ2-3	TGTGCCATCAGTGAGGGGAATCGAGCAGATACGCAGTATTTT	CAISEGNRADTQYF
TRBV28	.	.	TRBJ1-1	TGTGCCAGCAGCCTTGGGGCTCCTAGGACTGAAGCTTTCTTT	CASSLGAPRTEAFF
TRBV5-1	TRBD1	.	TRBJ1-1	TGCGCCAGCAGCTTAGGCCCACGACAGGGGGCGGTCACTGAAGCTTTCTTT	CASSLGPRQGAVTEAFF
TRBV18	TRBD2	few	TRBJ2-1	TGTGCCAGCTCACCACTACTAGCGGGAGTACCTAATGAGCAGTTCTTC	CASSPLLAGVPNEQFF
TRBV10-1	TRBD1	.	TRBJ2-3	TGCGCCAGCAGACCGGGACAGAGCACAGATACGCAGTATTTT	CASRPGQSTDTQYF
TRBV4-1	.	.	TRBJ2-2	TGCGCCAGCAGCCAAGGAGGGTCGACAACCACCACCGGGGAGCTGTTTTTT	CASSQGGSTTTTGELFF
TRBV27	.	.	TRBJ2-7	TGTGCCAGCAGGAGGTCGGGTCTAACGGTCTCCTACGAGCAGTACTTC	CASRRSGLTVSYEQYF
TRBV28	.	.	TRBJ2-7	TGTGCCAGCAGTTCCCGTTACGGGGAGTTTTCCTACGAGCAGTACTTC	CASSSRYGEFSYEQYF
TRBV5-4	TRBD1	once	TRBJ1-1	TGTGCCAGCAGCTTGTTTTTCCGGACAGGCGGGATGAACACTGAAGCTTTCTTT	CASSLFFRTGGMNTEAFF
TRBV19	TRBD1	.	TRBJ1-2	TGTGCCAGTAGTAGGGGGACAGGGCTTCGCTATGGCTACACCTTC	CASSRGTGLRYGYTF
TRBV28	.	.	TRBJ1-4	TGTGCCAGCAGTCCCTCGTGGGTGAAGGAAAAACTGTTTTTT	CASSPSWVKEKLFF
TRBV11-2	TRBD1	.	TRBJ2-4	TGTGCCAGCAGGGCGTGGGGGACAGGGTATTCCATTCAGTACTTC	CASRAWGTGYSIQYF
TRBV6-5	TRBD1	.	TRBJ2-5	TGTGCCAGCAGTTTTACAGGGGATCCGGAGACCCAGTACTTC	CASSFTGDPETQYF
TRBV5-1	TRBD2	once	TRBJ2-5	TGCGCCAGCAGCTTTGCCCGTTCAGCGGGAGGTCAAGAGACCCAGTACTTC	CASSFARSAGGQETQYF
TRBV28	TRBD1	once	TRBJ1-1	TGTGCCAGCAGCGTTCGGGACAGGGTGGGCACTGAAGCTTTCTTT	CASSVRDRVGTEAFF
TRBV18	TRBD1	.	TRBJ1-2	TGTGCCAGCTCACCCTTTGCCGGACAGGGTGACCATGGCTACACCTTC	CASSPFAGQGDHGYTF
TRBV27	.	.	TRBJ1-4	TGTGCCAGCAGCTCCGGGACAAAGGATGAAAAACTGTTTTTT	CASSSGTKDEKLFF
TRBV11-2	TRBD1	.	TRBJ1-2	TGTGCCAGCAGCCCAACCGGGACAGTCTACACCTTC	CASSPTGTVYTF
TRBV6-7	.	.	TRBJ2-7	TGTGCCAGCAGAAGGGTCGGGCGAATACGCGAGCAGTACTTC	CASRRVGRIREQYF
TRBV5-4	.	.	TRBJ2-5	TGTGCCAGCAGCAGAGGACAGACCCGAGGGGAGACCCAGTACTTC	CASSRGQTRGETQYF
TRBV29-1	TRBD1	few	TRBJ2-3	TGCAGCGTTGAAACAGGGGCAGATACGCAGTATTTT	CSVETGADTQYF
TRBV25-1	TRBD1	.	TRBJ1-4	TGTGCCAGCAGTGGGACAGGAGGTCAAGAAAAACTGTTTTTT	CASSGTGGQEKLFF
TRBV2	TRBD2	.	TRBJ2-1	TGTGCCAGCAGAGCTAGCGGGAGGGGGGCCTACAATGAGCAGTTCTTC	CASRASGRGAYNEQFF
TRBV7-9	.	.	TRBJ1-3	TGTGCCAGCAGCTCGGGACTTCCAGGAAACACCATATATTTT	CASSSGLPGNTIYF
TRBV4-3	.	.	TRBJ2-3	TGCGCCAGCAGCCTAAGGCCCCCTTGGCCTAGCACAGATACGCAGTATTTT	CASSLRPPWPSTDTQYF
TRBV18	TRBD2	.	TRBJ2-3	TGTGCCAGCTCACCACCATTAACTAGCGGAAGCACAGATACGCAGTATTTT	CASSPPLTSGSTDTQYF
TRBV6-6	.	.	TRBJ2-1	TGTGCCAGCAGTTCGGGACTTCACAATGAGCAGTTCTTC	CASSSGLHNEQFF
TRBV28	.	.	TRBJ1-2	TGTGCCAGCATTGGCAGGGCCTATGGCTACACCTTC	CASIGRAYGYTF
TRBV19	TRBD1	.	TRBJ1-5	TGTGCCAGTAGTATCAGGGGGCGGTTGAATCAGCCCCAGCATTTT	CASSIRGRLNQPQHF
TRBV5-6	TRBD1	.	TRBJ2-7	TGTGCCAGCAGCCAGACAGGGGTGAGGGAGCAGTACTTC	CASSQTGVREQYF
TRBV7-8	.	once	TRBJ2-1	TGCGCCAGCAGCTCCCGGGAGAACAATGAGCAGTTCTTC	CASSSRENNEQFF
TRBV19	.	.	TRBJ1-2	TGTGCCAGTAGTATGGCCAATAACTATGGCTACACCTTC	CASSMANNYGYTF
TRBV10-3	.	.	TRBJ2-3	TGTGCCATCAGTGAGTCGCCCGGAAGTAGCACAGATACGCAGTATTTT	CAISESPGSSTDTQYF
TRBV30	TRBD2	once	TRBJ2-1	TGTGCCTGGAGTCTGGATGAGCTAGCGGGAAGTAGTGAGCAGTTCTTC	CAWSLDELAGSSEQFF
TRBV6-1	TRBD1	.	TRBJ2-7	TGTGCCAGCAGTGAAGGGCAGGGGGTGTTTTACGAGCAGTACTTC	CASSEGQGVFYEQYF
TRBV5-1	.	.	TRBJ2-7	TGCGCCAGCAGCTTGGGAATGGGGGCTTCCTACGAGCAGTACTTC	CASSLGMGASYEQYF
TRBV2	.	.	TRBJ1-2	TGTGCCAGCAGTGATGAGGTCTATGGCTACACCTTC	CASSDEVYGYTF